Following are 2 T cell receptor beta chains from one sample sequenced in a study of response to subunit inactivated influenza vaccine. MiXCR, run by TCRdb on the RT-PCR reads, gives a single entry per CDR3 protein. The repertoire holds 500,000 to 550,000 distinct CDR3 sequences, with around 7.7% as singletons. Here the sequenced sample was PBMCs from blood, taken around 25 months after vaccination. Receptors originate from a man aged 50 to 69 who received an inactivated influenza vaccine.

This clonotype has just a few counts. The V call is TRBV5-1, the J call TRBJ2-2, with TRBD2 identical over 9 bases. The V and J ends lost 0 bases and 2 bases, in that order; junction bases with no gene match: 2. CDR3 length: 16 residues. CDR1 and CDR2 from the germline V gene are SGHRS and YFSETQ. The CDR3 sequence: CASSLVAGDNTGELFF. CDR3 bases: TGCGCCAGCAGCTTGGTAGCGGGAGACAACACCGGGGAGCTGTTTTTT.

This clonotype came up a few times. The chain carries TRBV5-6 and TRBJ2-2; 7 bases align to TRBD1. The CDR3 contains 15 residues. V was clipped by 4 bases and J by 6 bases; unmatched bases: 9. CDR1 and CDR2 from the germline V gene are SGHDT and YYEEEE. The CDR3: CASSDVTGRPGELFF. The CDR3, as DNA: TGTGCCAGCAGCGACGTGACAGGGAGACCCGGGGAGCTGTTTTTT.